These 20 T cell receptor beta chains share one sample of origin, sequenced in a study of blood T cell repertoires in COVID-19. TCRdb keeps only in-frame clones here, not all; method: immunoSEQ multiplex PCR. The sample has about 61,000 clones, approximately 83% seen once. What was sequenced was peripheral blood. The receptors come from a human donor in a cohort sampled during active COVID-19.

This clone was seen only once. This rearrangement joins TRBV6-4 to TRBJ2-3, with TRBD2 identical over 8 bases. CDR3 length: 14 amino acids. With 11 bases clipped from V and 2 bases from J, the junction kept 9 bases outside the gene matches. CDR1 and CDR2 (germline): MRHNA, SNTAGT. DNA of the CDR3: TGTGCCCGGCGGGGGGTACCGACCACAGATACGCAGTATTTT. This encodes CARRGVPTTDTQYF.

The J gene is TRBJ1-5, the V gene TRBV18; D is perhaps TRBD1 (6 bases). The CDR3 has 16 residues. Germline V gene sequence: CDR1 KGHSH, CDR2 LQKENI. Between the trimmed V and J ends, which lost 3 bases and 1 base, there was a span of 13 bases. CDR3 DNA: TGTGCCAGCTCACCTTACAGGGAACCAAGCAATCAGCCCCAGCATTTT. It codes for CASSPYREPSNQPQHF.

CDR3 region: CASGSGGELFF. CDR3 DNA: TGTGCCAGCGGTTCCGGCGGGGAGCTGTTTTTT. V usage is TRBV7-3 and J usage is TRBJ2-2, with D unresolved. This CDR3 spans 11 amino acids. V was trimmed by 8 bases and J by 7 bases, leaving 8 bases between them. Per germline, CDR1 SGHTA and CDR2 FQGTGA.

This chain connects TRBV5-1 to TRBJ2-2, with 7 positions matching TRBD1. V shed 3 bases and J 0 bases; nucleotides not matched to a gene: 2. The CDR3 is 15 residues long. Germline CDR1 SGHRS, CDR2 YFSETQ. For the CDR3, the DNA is TGCGCCAGCAGCTCTCAGGGGGCGAACACCGGGGAGCTGTTTTTT. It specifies CASSSQGANTGELFF.

CDR3 residues: CASSDRGNQPQHF. CDR3 DNA: TGTGCCAGTAGCGACAGGGGGAATCAGCCCCAGCATTTT. This rearrangement joins TRBV19 to TRBJ1-5; TRBD1 agrees at 9 bases. Germline CDR1 and CDR2: LNHDA and SQIVND (reference sequence). The CDR3 is made up of 13 amino acids. The V and J ends lost 6 bases and 4 bases, in that order; junction bases with no gene match: 1.

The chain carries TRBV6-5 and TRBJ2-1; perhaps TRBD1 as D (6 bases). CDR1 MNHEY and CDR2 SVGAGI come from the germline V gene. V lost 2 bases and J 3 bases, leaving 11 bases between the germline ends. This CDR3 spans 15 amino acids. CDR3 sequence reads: CASSYRGNFYNEQFF. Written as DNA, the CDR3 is TGTGCCAGCAGTTACAGGGGGAACTTCTACAATGAGCAGTTCTTC.

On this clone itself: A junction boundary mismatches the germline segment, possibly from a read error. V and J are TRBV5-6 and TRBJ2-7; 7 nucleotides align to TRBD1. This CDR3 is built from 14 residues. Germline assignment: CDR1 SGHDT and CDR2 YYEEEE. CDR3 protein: CACRTLGQSYEQYF. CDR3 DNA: TGTGCCTGCAGGACACTGGGACAGAGTTACGAGCAGTACTTC.

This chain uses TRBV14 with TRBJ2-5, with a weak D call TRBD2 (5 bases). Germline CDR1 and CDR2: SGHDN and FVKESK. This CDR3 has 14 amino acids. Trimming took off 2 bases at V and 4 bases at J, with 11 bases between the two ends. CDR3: CASSQPPEGETQYF. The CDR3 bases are TGTGCCAGCAGCCAACCCCCCGAGGGAGAGACCCAGTACTTC. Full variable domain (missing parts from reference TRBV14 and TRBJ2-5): EAGVTQFPSHSVIEKGQTVTLRCDPISGHDNLYWYRRVMGKEIKFLLHFVKESKQDESGMPNNRFLAERTGGTYSTLKVQPAELEDSGVYFCASSQPPEGETQYFGPGTRLLVL.

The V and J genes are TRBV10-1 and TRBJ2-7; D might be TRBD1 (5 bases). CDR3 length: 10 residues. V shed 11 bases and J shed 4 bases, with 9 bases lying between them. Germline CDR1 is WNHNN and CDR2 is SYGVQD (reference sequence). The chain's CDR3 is CAGARYEQYF. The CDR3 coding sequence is TGCGCCGGGGCCCGGTACGAGCAGTACTTC.

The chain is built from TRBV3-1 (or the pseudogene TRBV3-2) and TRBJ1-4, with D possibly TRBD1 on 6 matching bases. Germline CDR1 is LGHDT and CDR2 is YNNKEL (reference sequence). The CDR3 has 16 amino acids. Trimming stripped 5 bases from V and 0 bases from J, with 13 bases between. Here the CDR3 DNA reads TGTGCCAGCAGCTCCGGGACAAGAACAACTAATGAAAAACTGTTTTTT. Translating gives CASSSGTRTTNEKLFF.

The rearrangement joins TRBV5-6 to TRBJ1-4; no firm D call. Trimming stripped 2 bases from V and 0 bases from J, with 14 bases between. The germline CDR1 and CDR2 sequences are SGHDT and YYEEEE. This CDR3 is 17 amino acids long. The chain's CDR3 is CASSLLGSKSTNEKLFF. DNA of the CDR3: TGTGCCAGCAGCTTATTAGGGAGTAAGTCAACTAATGAAAAACTGTTTTTT.

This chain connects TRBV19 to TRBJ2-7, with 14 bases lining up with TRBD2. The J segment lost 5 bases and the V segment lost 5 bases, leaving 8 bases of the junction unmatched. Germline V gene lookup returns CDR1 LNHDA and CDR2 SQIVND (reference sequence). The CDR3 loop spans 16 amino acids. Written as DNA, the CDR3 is TGTGCCAGTAGTTCACCCGGGACTAGCGGGAGAGACGAGCAGTACTTC. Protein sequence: CASSSPGTSGRDEQYF.

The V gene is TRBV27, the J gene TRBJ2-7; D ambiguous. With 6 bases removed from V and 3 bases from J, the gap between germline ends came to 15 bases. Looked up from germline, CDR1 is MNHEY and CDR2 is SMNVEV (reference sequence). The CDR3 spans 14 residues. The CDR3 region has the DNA TGTGCCAGCAGCCCCAGCCGGTCGGGCTACGAGCAGTACTTC. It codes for CASSPSRSGYEQYF.

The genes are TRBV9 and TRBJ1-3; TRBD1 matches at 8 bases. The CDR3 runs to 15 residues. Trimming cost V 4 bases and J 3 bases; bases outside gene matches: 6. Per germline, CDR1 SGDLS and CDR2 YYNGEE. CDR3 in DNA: TGTGCCAGCAGCTCCAGGGGGCTCGATGGAAACACCATATATTTT. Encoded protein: CASSSRGLDGNTIYF. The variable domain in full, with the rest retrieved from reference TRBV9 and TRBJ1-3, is DSGVTQTPKHLITATGQRVTLRCSPRSGDLSVYWYQQSLDQGLQFLIQYYNGEERAKGNILERFSAQQFPDLHSELNLSSLELGDSALYFCASSSRGLDGNTIYFGEGSWLTVV.

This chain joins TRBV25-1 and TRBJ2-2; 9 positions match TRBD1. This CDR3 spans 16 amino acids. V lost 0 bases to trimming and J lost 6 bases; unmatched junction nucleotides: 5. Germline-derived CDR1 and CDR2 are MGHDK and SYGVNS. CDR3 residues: CASSEYGGQGSGELFF. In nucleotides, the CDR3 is TGTGCCAGCAGTGAATACGGGGGACAGGGATCCGGGGAGCTGTTTTTT.

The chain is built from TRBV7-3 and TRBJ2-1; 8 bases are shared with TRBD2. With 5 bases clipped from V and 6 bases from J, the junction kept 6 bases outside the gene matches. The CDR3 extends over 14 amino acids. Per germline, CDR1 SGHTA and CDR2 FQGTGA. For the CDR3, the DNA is TGTGCCAGCAGCCTCGGGAGGGCCATCAATGAGCAGTTCTTC. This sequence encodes CASSLGRAINEQFF.

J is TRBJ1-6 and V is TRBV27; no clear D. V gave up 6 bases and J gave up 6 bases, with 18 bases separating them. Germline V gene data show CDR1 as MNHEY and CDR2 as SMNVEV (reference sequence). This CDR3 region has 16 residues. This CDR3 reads CASSQTTPRANSPLHF. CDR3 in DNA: TGTGCCAGCAGCCAGACAACCCCAAGAGCTAATTCACCCCTCCACTTT.

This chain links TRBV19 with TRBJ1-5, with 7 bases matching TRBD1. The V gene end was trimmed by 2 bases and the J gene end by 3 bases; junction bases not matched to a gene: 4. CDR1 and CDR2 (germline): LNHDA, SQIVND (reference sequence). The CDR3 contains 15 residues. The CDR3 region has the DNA TGTGCCAGTAGTATACGCGACAGGGTCAATCAGCCCCAGCATTTT. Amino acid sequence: CASSIRDRVNQPQHF. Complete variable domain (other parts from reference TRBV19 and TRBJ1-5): DGGITQSPKYLFRKEGQNVTLSCEQNLNHDAMYWYRQDPGQGLRLIYYSQIVNDFQKGDIAEGYSVSREKKESFPLTVTSAQKNPTAFYLCASSIRDRVNQPQHFGDGTRLSIL.

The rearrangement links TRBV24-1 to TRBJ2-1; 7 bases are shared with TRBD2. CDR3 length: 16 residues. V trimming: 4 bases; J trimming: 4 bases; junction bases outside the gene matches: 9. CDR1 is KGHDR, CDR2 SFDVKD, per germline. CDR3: CATSDRTRGVYNEQFF. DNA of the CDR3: TGTGCCACCAGTGACCGGACTAGAGGGGTTTACAATGAGCAGTTCTTC.

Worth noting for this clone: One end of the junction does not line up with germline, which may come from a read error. In DNA, the CDR3 is TGTGCCGGCAGCTTAGTGAGTCCGGGGGGTGAGCAGTTCTTC. Translated: CAGSLVSPGGEQFF. The chain couples TRBV13 to TRBJ2-1, with TRBD2 identical over 7 bases. Germline assignment: CDR1 PRHDT and CDR2 FYEKMQ (reference sequence). This CDR3 comprises 14 residues.